The 10 T cell receptor beta chains listed next were all sequenced from one sample in a study of shared clonotypes between healthy human individuals. CD45RO-negative, CCR7-selected cells formed the naive CD8 fraction, which excluded terminally differentiated effector memory CD45RA+ cells. Profiled with immunoSEQ multiplex PCR; TCRdb holds only in-frame clones, not every one. The sample consists of 1.5 million to 2.5 million clones, less than 95% of them appearing once. Sequencing was performed on naive CD8+ T cells sorted from blood. These receptors originate from a man in his late teens or twenties in good health.

The CDR3 reads CASSLTGTGTYEQYF. In DNA, the CDR3 is TGTGCCAGCAGTCTGACCGGGACGGGGACCTACGAGCAGTACTTC. The chain carries TRBV6-6 and TRBJ2-7; D could derive from TRBD1 or TRBD2 (5 bases each). Germline CDR1 is MNHNY and CDR2 is SVGAGI (reference sequence). V lost 5 bases and J 2 bases, leaving 16 bases between the germline ends. CDR3 length equals 15 residues.

In this sample, this clone turned up once. The chain is built from TRBV19 and TRBJ2-3; a possible D gene is TRBD1 (6 bases). Per the germline V gene, CDR1 is LNHDA and CDR2 is SQIVND (reference sequence). This CDR3 is 13 amino acids long. V was clipped by 10 bases and J by 6 bases, with 17 bases between them. Here the CDR3 DNA reads TGTGCCATTGGGGCAGGGGTGGCGGATACGCAGTATTTT. Its protein is CAIGAGVADTQYF.

The rearrangement joins TRBV7-6 to TRBJ2-7; D assignment may be TRBD1 or TRBD2 (5 bases each). The CDR3 length is 15 residues. Germline assignment: CDR1 SGHVS and CDR2 FNYEAQ. V gave up 3 bases and J gave up 3 bases, with 15 bases separating them. The CDR3 region has the DNA TGTGCCAGCAGCTTGGAAGCCGGGACGAACTACGAGCAGTACTTC. Its protein is CASSLEAGTNYEQYF.

The V and J genes are TRBV4-2 and TRBJ2-3; 14 bases are a match to TRBD2. The CDR3 has 19 residues. V lost 0 bases to trimming and J lost 2 bases; unmatched junction nucleotides: 7. The germline V gene has CDR1 LGHNA and CDR2 YNFKEQ. The CDR3 is CASSQEGTSGGTNTDTQYF. Written as DNA, the CDR3 is TGTGCCAGCAGCCAAGAGGGGACTAGCGGGGGCACCAACACAGATACGCAGTATTTT.

This chain joins TRBV4-2 and TRBJ1-1; TRBD1 might be the D (5 bases). Germline loops: CDR1 LGHNA, CDR2 YNFKEQ. The CDR3 consists of 16 residues. Trimming shortened V by 0 bases and J by 0 bases, and 11 bases separated the two germline ends. CDR3 DNA sequence: TGTGCCAGCAGCCAAGAGGGGGAAGGGATGAACACTGAAGCTTTCTTT. It yields the protein CASSQEGEGMNTEAFF.

In its sample, this clone was seen once. The chain combines TRBV12-1 with TRBJ1-5. TRBV12-1 is flagged as a pseudogene. The CDR3 totals 18 residues. CDR3 protein: CASRNTGTAHYSNQPQHF. The CDR3 coding sequence is TGTGCCAGCAGAAATACCGGGACGGCCCACTATAGCAATCAGCCCCAGCATTTT.

This clone was recorded only once. V usage is TRBV5-6 and J usage is TRBJ1-4; 7 nucleotides line up with TRBD1. V dropped 4 bases and J dropped 0; count of bases not matched to a gene: 9. Germline assignment: CDR1 SGHDT and CDR2 YYEEEE. The CDR3 totals 17 residues. In DNA form, the CDR3 reads TGTGCCAGCAGCCACCGGACAGGAGTCGCAACTAATGAAAAACTGTTTTTT. Translating it yields CASSHRTGVATNEKLFF.

This sequence joins TRBV6-1 and TRBJ1-4; no reliable D call. Looked up from germline, CDR1 is MNHNS and CDR2 is SASEGT. The CDR3 has 14 amino acids. V lost 1 base to trimming and J lost 8 bases, with 11 bases between them. CDR3 coding DNA: TGTGCCAGCAGTGAAGGGGTTCTTGGGGAAAAACTGTTTTTT. Translated, it gives CASSEGVLGEKLFF.

A word on this clone: This CDR3 is also generated by other DNA sequences in the sample. This chain uses TRBV5-1 with TRBJ1-6, with no clear D. Germline V CDR1 and CDR2: SGHRS, YFSETQ. Trimming left V 0 bases short and J 10 bases short, with 5 bases between. The CDR3 has 12 residues. This CDR3 reads CASSLDGSPLHF. DNA for the CDR3: TGCGCCAGCAGCTTGGACGGATCACCCCTCCACTTT.

This CDR3 reads CASSLQGAGEKLFF. In DNA, the CDR3 is TGTGCCAGCAGTCTCCAGGGGGCGGGTGAAAAACTGTTTTTT. J is TRBJ1-4 and V is TRBV6-5, with 8 bases fitting TRBD1. The germline CDR1 and CDR2 sequences are MNHEY and SVGAGI. With V trimmed by 5 bases and J by 7 bases, 6 bases remained unmatched. This CDR3 has 14 residues.